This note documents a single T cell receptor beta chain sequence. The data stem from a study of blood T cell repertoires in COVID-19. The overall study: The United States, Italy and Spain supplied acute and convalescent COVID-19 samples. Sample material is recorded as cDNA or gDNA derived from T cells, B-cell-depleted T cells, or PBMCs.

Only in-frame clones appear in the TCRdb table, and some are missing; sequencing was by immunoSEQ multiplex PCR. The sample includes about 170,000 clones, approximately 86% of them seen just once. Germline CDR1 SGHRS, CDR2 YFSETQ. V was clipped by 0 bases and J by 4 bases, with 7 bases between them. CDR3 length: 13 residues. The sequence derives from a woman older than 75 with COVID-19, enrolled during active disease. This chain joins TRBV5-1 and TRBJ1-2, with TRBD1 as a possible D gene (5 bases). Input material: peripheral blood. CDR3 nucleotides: TGCGCCAGCAGCTTGGGCGGGGGCTATGGCTACACCTTC. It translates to CASSLGGGYGYTF.